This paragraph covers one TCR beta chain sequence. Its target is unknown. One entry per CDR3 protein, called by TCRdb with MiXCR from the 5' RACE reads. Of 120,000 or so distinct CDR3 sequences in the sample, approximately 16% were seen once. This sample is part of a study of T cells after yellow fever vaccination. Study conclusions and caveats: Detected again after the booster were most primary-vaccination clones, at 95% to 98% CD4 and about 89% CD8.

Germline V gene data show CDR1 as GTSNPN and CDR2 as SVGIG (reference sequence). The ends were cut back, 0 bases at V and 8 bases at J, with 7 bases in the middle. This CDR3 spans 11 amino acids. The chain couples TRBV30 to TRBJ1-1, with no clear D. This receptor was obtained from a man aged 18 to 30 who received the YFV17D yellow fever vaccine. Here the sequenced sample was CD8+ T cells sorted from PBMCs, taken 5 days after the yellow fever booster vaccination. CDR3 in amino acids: CAWSVRLEAFF. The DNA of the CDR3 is TGTGCCTGGAGTGTACGGCTGGAAGCTTTCTTT. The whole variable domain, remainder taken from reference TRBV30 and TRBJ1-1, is SQTIHQWPATLVQPVGSPLSLECTVEGTSNPNLYWYRQAAGRGLQLLFYSVGIGQISSEVPQNLSASRPQDRQFILSSKKLLLSDSGFYLCAWSVRLEAFFGQGTRLTVV.